This T cell receptor beta chain is drawn from a study of neurological immune-mediated disorders. In this sample, this clonotype turned up many times. CDR3 size: 14 residues. Germline V CDR1 and CDR2: SGHRS, YFSETQ. V lost 5 bases, J lost 9 bases, and 5 bases stayed unmatched. In TCRdb, the 5' RACE reads were re-called with MiXCR into one record per CDR3 protein. The table has around 44,000 distinct CDR3 sequences, 2% to 3% seen once. The source of this sequence is a man under 40 with multiple sclerosis. The V gene is TRBV5-1, the J gene TRBJ2-1; 13 bases agree with TRBD2. Sequencing used PBMCs. In DNA, the CDR3 is TGCGCCAGCAGAGGGACTAGCGGGGTATTTGAGCAGTTCTTC. Translated: CASRGTSGVFEQFF.